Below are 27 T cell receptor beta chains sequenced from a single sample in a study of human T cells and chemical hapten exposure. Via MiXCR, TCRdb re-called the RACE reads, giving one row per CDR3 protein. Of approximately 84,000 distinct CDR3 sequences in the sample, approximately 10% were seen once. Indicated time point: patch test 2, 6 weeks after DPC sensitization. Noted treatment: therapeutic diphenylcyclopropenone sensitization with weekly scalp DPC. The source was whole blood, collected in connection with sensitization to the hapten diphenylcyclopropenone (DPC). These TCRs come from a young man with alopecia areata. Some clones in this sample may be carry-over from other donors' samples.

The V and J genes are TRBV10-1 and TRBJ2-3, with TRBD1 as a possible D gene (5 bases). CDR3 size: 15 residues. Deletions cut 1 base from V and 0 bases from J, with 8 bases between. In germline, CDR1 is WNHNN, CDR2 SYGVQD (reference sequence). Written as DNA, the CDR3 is TGCGCCAGCAGTGAGTTGACAGCTAGCACAGATACGCAGTATTTT. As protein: CASSELTASTDTQYF.

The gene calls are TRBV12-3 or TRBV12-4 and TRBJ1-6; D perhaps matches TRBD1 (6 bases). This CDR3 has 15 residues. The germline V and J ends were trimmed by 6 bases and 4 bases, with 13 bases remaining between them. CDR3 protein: CASRVRGQYNSPLHF. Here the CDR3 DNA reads TGTGCCAGCAGGGTTAGGGGACAATATAATTCACCCCTCCACTTT.

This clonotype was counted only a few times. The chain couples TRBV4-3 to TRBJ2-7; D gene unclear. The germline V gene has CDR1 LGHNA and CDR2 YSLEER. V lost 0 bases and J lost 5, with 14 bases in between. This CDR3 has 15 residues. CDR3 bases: TGCGCCAGCAGCCAAGATGAGTGGTGGGTCCACGAGCAGTACGTC. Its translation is CASSQDEWWVHEQYV.

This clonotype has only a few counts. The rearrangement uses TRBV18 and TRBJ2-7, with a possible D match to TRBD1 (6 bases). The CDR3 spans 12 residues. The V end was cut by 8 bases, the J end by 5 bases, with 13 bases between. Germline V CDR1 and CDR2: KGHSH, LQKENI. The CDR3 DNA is TGTGCCAGCCGACAGGCATCCAACGAGCAGTACTTC. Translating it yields CASRQASNEQYF.

The CDR3 spells CASSPGAGNTIYF. CDR3 DNA sequence: TGTGCCAGCAGTCCTGGCGCTGGAAACACCATATATTTT. The rearrangement links TRBV11-2 to TRBJ1-3; D unclear. CDR3 length: 13 amino acids. CDR1 and CDR2 from the germline V gene are SGHAT and FQNNGV. Trimming cost V 6 bases and J 2 bases, with 8 bases left between them. The variable domain in full, with the rest retrieved from reference TRBV11-2 and TRBJ1-3, is EAGVAQSPRYKIIEKRQSVAFWCNPISGHATLYWYQQILGQGPKLLIQFQNNGVVDDSQLPKDRFSAERLKGVDSTLKIQPAKLEDSAVYLCASSPGAGNTIYFGEGSWLTVV.

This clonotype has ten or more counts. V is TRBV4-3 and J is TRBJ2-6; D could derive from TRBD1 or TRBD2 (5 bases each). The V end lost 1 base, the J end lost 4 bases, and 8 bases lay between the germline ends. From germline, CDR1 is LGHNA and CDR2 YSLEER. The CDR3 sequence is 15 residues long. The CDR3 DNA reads TGCGCCAGCAGCCAAGCCGGGACCGGGGCCAACGTCCTGACTTTC. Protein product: CASSQAGTGANVLTF.

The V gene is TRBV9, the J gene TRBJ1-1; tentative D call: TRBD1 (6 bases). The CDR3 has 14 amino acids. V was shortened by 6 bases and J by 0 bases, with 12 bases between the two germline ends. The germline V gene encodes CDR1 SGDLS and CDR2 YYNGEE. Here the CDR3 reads CASTADSMNTEAFF. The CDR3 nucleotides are TGTGCCAGCACCGCGGACAGCATGAACACTGAAGCTTTCTTT.

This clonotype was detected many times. The CDR3 coding sequence is TGTGCCAGCAGCTTAGTGGGGAGGGAGACCCAGTACTTC. Translation gives CASSLVGRETQYF. The chain joins TRBV7-2 to TRBJ2-5, with D tentatively TRBD2 (6 bases). CDR1 SGHTA and CDR2 FQGNSA come from the germline V gene. The V gene lost 1 base and the J gene lost 5 bases, with 8 bases spanning the gap. The CDR3 has 13 residues. The full variable domain, its missing parts supplied by reference TRBV7-2 and TRBJ2-5, is GAGVSQSPSNKVTEKGKDVELRCDPISGHTALYWYRQSLGQGLEFLIYFQGNSAPDKSGLPSDRFSAERTGGSVSTLTIQRTQQEDSAVYLCASSLVGRETQYFGPGTRLLVL.

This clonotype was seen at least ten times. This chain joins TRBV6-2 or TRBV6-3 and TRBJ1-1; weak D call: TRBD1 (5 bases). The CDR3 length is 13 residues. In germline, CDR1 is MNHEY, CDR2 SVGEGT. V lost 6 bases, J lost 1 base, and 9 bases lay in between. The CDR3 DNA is TGTGCCAGCAGCGTCAGGGAGAACACTGAAGCTTTCTTT. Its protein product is CASSVRENTEAFF.

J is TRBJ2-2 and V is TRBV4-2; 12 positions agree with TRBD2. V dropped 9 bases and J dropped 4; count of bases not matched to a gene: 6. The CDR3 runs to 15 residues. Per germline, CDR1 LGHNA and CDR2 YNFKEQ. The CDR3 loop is CASLQLAGGTGELFF. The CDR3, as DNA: TGTGCCAGTCTTCAACTAGCGGGGGGCACCGGGGAGCTGTTTTTT.

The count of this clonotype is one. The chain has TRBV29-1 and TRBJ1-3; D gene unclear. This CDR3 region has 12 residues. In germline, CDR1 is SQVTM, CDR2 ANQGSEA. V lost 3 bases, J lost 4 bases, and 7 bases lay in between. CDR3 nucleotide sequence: TGCAGCGTTGAGGCAGGAGGAAACACCATATATTTT. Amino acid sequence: CSVEAGGNTIYF. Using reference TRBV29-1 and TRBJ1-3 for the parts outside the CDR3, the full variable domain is SAVISQKPSRDICQRGTSLTIQCQVDSQVTMMFWYRQQPGQSLTLIATANQGSEATYESGFVIDKFPISRPNLTFSTLTVSNMSPEDSSIYLCSVEAGGNTIYFGEGSWLTVV.

The CDR3: CASSQDGLASPEAFF. CDR3 coding DNA: TGCGCCAGCAGCCAAGATGGTCTGGCAAGCCCTGAAGCTTTCTTT. V usage is TRBV4-3 and J usage is TRBJ1-1; D not resolved. The CDR3 is 15 residues long. CDR1 LGHNA and CDR2 YSLEER come from the germline V gene. The ends were cut back, 0 bases at V and 6 bases at J, with 14 bases in the middle.

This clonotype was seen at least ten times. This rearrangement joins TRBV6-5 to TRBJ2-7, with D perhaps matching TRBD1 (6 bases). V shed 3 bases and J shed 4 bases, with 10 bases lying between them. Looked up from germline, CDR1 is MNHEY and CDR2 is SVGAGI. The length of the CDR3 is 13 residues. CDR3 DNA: TGTGCCAGCAGTTATAGGGGGACATACGAGCAGTACTTC. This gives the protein CASSYRGTYEQYF.

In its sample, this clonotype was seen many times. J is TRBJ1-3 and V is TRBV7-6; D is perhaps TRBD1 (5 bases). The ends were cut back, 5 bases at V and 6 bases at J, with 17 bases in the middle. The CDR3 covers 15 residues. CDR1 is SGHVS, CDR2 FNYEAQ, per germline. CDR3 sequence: CASSPLWGAQNTIYF. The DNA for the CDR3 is TGTGCCAGCAGCCCCCTGTGGGGCGCCCAAAACACCATATATTTT. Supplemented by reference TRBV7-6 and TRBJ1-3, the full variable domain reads GAGVSQSPRYKVTKRGQDVALRCDPISGHVSLYWYRQALGQGPEFLTYFNYEAQQDKSGLPNDRFSAERPEGSISTLTIQRTEQRDSAMYRCASSPLWGAQNTIYFGEGSWLTVV.

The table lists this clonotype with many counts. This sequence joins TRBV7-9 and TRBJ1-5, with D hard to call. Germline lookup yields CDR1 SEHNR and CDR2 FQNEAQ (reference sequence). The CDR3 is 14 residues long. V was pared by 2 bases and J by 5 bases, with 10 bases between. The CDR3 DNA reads TGTGCCAGCAGCTTAAGTACCGGGTATCAGCCCCAGCATTTT. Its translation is CASSLSTGYQPQHF.

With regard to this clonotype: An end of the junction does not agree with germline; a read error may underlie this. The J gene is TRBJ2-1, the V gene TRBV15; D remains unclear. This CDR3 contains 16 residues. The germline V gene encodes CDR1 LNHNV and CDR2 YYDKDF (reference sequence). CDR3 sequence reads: CVTSRVDWDSYNEQFF. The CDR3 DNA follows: TGTGTCACCAGCAGAGTGGATTGGGATTCCTACAATGAGCAGTTCTTC. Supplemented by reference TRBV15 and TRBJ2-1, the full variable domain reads DAMVIQNPRYQVTQFGKPVTLSCSQTLNHNVMYWYQQKSSQAPKLLFHYYDKDFNNEADTPDNFQSRRPNTSFCFLDIRSPGLGDTAMYLCVTSRVDWDSYNEQFFGPGTRLTVL.

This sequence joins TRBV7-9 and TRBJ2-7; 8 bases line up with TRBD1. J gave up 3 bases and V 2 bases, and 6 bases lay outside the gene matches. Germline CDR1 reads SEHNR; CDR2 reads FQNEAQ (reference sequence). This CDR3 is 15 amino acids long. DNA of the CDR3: TGTGCCAGCAGCTTAAGTACAGGGGGATTCTACGAGCAGTACTTC. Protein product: CASSLSTGGFYEQYF. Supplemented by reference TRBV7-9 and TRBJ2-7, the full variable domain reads DTGVSQNPRHKITKRGQNVTFRCDPISEHNRLYWYRQTLGQGPEFLTYFQNEAQLEKSRLLSDRFSAERPKGSFSTLEIQRTEQGDSAMYLCASSLSTGGFYEQYFGPGTRLTVT.

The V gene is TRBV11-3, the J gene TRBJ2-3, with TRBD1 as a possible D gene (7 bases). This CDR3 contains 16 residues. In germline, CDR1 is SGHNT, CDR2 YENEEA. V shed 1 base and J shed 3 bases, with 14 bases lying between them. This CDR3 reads CASSLGQGGGTDTQYF. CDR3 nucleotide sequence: TGTGCCAGCAGCTTAGGACAGGGAGGAGGAACAGATACGCAGTATTTT.

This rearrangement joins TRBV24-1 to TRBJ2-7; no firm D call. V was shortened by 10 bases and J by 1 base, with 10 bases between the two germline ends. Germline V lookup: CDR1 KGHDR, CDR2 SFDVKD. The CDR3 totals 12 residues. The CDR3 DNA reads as TGTGCCACTTCAGACGGTTCCTACGAGCAGTACTTC. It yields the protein CATSDGSYEQYF.

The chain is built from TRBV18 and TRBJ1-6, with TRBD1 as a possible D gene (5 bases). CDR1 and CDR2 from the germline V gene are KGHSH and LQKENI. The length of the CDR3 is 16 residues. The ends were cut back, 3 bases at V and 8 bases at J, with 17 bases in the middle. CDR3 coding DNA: TGTGCCAGCTCACCCAGAGGGGACTTAAGGGATTCACCCCTCCACTTT. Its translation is CASSPRGDLRDSPLHF.

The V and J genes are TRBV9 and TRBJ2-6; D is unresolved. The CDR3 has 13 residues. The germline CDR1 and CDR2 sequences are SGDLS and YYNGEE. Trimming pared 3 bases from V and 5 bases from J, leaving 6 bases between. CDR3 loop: CASSGTWANVLTF. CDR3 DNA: TGTGCCAGCAGCGGAACCTGGGCCAACGTCCTGACTTTC.

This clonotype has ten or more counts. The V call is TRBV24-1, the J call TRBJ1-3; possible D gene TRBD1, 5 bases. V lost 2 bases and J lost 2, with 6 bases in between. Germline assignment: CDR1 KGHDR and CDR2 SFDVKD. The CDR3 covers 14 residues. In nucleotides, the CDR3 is TGTGCCACCAGTGATTGGGGCGCTGGAAACACCATATATTTT. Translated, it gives CATSDWGAGNTIYF.

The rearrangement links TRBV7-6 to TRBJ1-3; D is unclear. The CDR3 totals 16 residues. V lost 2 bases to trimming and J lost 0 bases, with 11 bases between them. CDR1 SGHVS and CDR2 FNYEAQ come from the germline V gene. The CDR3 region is CASSLSPGSSGNTIYF. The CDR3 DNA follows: TGTGCCAGCAGCTTATCCCCGGGGAGCTCTGGAAACACCATATATTTT.

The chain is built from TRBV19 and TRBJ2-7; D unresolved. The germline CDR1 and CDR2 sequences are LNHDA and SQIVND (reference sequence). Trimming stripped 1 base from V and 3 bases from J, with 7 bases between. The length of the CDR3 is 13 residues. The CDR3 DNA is TGTGCCAGTAGTATAGGGTTGGGCTACGAGCAGTACGTC. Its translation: CASSIGLGYEQYV.

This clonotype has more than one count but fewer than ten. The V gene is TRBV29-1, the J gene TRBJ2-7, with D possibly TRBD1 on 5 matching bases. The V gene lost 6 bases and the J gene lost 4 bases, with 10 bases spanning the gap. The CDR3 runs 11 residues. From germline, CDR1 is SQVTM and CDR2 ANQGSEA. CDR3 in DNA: TGCAGCGTCAGGGATTTATACGAGCAGTACGTC. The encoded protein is CSVRDLYEQYV.

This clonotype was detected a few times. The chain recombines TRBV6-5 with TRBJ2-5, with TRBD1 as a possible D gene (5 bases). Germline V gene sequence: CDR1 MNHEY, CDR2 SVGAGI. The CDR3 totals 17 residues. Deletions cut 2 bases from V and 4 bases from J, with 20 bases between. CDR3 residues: CASSYQPGAGKSETQYF. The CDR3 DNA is TGTGCCAGCAGTTACCAGCCTGGGGCAGGGAAATCAGAGACCCAGTACTTC.

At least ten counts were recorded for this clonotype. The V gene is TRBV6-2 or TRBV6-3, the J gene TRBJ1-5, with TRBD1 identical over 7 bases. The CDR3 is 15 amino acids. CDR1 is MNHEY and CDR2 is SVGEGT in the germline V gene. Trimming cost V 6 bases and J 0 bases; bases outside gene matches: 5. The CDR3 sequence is CASRTGPYSNQPQHF. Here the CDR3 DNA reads TGTGCCAGCAGGACAGGGCCGTATAGCAATCAGCCCCAGCATTTT.